This TCR beta chain was identified in a study of breast tumors, draining lymph nodes, adjacent tissues. Breast cancer patients provided tissue from their axillary draining lymph nodes. V dropped 8 bases and J dropped 6; count of bases not matched to a gene: 5. Germline CDR1 reads LNHDA; CDR2 reads SQIVND (reference sequence). The CDR3 spans 13 residues. One entry per CDR3 protein results from TCRdb running MiXCR on the multiplex PCR reads. The table lists under 150,000 distinct CDR3 sequences, around 20% of them singletons, with around 2.7% in the top ten. This chain uses TRBV19 with TRBJ1-5; 9 nucleotides match TRBD1. The sequence was obtained from a female donor with breast cancer. Some clones in this sample may be carry-over from other donors' samples. The sequencing input was axillary lymph node tissue. CDR3 region: CASGGQGTQPQHF. CDR3 nucleotides: TGTGCCAGTGGTGGACAGGGGACTCAGCCCCAGCATTTT. The complete variable domain, with remaining parts taken from reference TRBV19 and TRBJ1-5, reads DGGITQSPKYLFRKEGQNVTLSCEQNLNHDAMYWYRQDPGQGLRLIYYSQIVNDFQKGDIAEGYSVSREKKESFPLTVTSAQKNPTAFYLCASGGQGTQPQHFGDGTRLSIL.